This TCR beta chain was documented in a study of blood T cell repertoires in COVID-19. The germline CDR1 and CDR2 sequences are MNHEY and SVGAGI. V lost 6 bases and J lost 4, with 10 bases in between. The CDR3 is 14 residues long. Here immunoSEQ multiplex PCR was the method, and the copy in TCRdb shows in-frame clones only, minus some. Here the sample spans over 300,000 clones, more than 80% being singletons. The V gene is TRBV6-5, the J gene TRBJ2-6, with unresolved D. The clonotype was recovered from a young man who had recovered from COVID-19. Sequencing used peripheral blood. CDR3 bases: TGTGCCAGCAGGTCGGGTGTCGGGGCCAACGTCCTGACTTTC. Residues: CASRSGVGANVLTF.